The 18 T cell receptor beta chains in this list originate from one sample, sequenced in a study of T cells after yellow fever vaccination. Using its own MiXCR run on the 5' RACE reads, TCRdb lists one record per CDR3 protein. Of approximately 160,000 distinct CDR3 sequences in the sample, 9.3% were seen once. This specimen was CD8+ T cells sorted from PBMCs, taken 45 days after the yellow fever booster vaccination. Receptor source: a young man who received the YFV17D yellow fever vaccine.

The V call is TRBV5-4, the J call TRBJ2-7; the D gene is possibly TRBD2 (6 bases). This CDR3 has 12 amino acids. V was pared by 2 bases and J by 5 bases, with 8 bases between. Germline CDR1 reads SGHNT; CDR2 reads YYREEE (reference sequence). The CDR3 reads CASSFGGHEQYV. DNA of the CDR3: TGTGCCAGCAGCTTCGGGGGACACGAGCAGTACGTC.

The table lists this clonotype with many counts. The V and J genes are TRBV7-2 and TRBJ2-5, with D perhaps TRBD2 (6 bases). CDR3 size: 16 residues. Per the germline V gene, CDR1 is SGHTA and CDR2 is FQGNSA. V lost 1 base and J 1 base, leaving 13 bases between the germline ends. In nucleotides, the CDR3 is TGTGCCAGCAGCTTAGATCTCAGCGGGCTCCAAGAGACCCAGTACTTC. This translates into CASSLDLSGLQETQYF.

This clonotype was detected many times. This sequence joins TRBV7-2 and TRBJ2-7; 8 bases are a match to TRBD1. Germline CDR1 reads SGHTA; CDR2 reads FQGNSA. The CDR3 loop spans 17 amino acids. The V segment lost 0 bases and the J segment 1 base; nucleotides outside the gene matches: 8. The CDR3: CASSLAAGGFPSYEQYF. The CDR3 DNA reads as TGTGCCAGCAGCTTAGCGGCAGGGGGCTTCCCTTCCTACGAGCAGTACTTC.

The chain recombines TRBV27 with TRBJ1-5; possible D gene TRBD1, 6 bases. From germline, CDR1 is MNHEY and CDR2 SMNVEV (reference sequence). The ends were cut back, 4 bases at V and 5 bases at J, with 12 bases in the middle. CDR3 size: 14 residues. This CDR3 reads CASSYSRGDQPQHF. CDR3 DNA sequence: TGTGCCAGCAGTTACTCCAGGGGAGATCAGCCCCAGCATTTT.

For the CDR3, the DNA is TGTGCCAGCAGCCTACGTTCGAGGGTGGCCGGGGAGCTGTTTTTT. Protein sequence: CASSLRSRVAGELFF. The chain is built from TRBV7-2 and TRBJ2-2, with D perhaps matching TRBD2 (5 bases). The V and J ends lost 5 bases and 6 bases respectively, with 16 bases between them. The CDR3 loop spans 15 amino acids. Germline CDR1 SGHTA, CDR2 FQGNSA. Full variable domain (remainder filled in from reference TRBV7-2 and TRBJ2-2): GAGVSQSPSNKVTEKGKDVELRCDPISGHTALYWYRQSLGQGLEFLIYFQGNSAPDKSGLPSDRFSAERTGGSVSTLTIQRTQQEDSAVYLCASSLRSRVAGELFFGEGSRLTVL.

The V call is TRBV6-5, the J call TRBJ2-5; 8 bases are shared with TRBD1. The V gene end was trimmed by 0 bases and the J gene end by 7 bases; junction bases not matched to a gene: 7. The germline gives CDR1 MNHEY, CDR2 SVGAGI. CDR3 length: 15 amino acids. Here the CDR3 DNA reads TGTGCCAGCAGTTACTCTGGGACAGGTCAGGGGACCCAGTACTTC. Encoded protein: CASSYSGTGQGTQYF.

This rearrangement joins TRBV12-3 or TRBV12-4 to TRBJ1-1, with TRBD1 matching over 10 bases. This CDR3 region has 15 residues. J lost 5 bases, V lost 5 bases, and 8 bases had no gene match. CDR3 region: CASSPTTGGFTEAFF. In nucleotides, the CDR3 is TGTGCCAGCAGTCCAACGACAGGGGGCTTTACTGAAGCTTTCTTT.

This clonotype was counted between two and nine times. This CDR3 is CASSGQAASGANVLTF. Here the CDR3 DNA reads TGTGCCAGCAGTGGTCAGGCAGCCTCTGGGGCCAACGTCCTGACTTTC. The chain links TRBV2 to TRBJ2-6; D gene ambiguous. The CDR3 consists of 16 residues. The V gene's germline CDR1 is SNHLY and CDR2 FYNNEI. V was cut by 4 bases and J by 0 bases, with 10 bases left in between.

This clonotype appeared many times. This chain links TRBV28 with TRBJ2-1; 9 bases line up with TRBD1. Per the germline V gene, CDR1 is MDHEN and CDR2 is SYDVKM. CDR3 length: 14 residues. V was pared by 9 bases and J by 6 bases, with 9 bases of the junction left unmatched. The CDR3 coding sequence is TGTGCCAGTTTACAGGGGGCGAGGGTCAATGAGCAGTTCTTC. This codes for CASLQGARVNEQFF.

V is TRBV19 and J is TRBJ2-1, with 8 bases aligning to TRBD2. Germline lookup yields CDR1 LNHDA and CDR2 SQIVND (reference sequence). Trimming cost V 10 bases and J 8 bases; bases outside gene matches: 16. The CDR3 consists of 15 residues. CDR3 region: CATTTGTGGFDEQFF. CDR3 DNA: TGTGCCACCACGACGGGAACGGGGGGGTTCGATGAGCAGTTCTTC.

The chain carries TRBV4-1 and TRBJ1-5; maybe TRBD1 (6 bases). The germline V gene encodes CDR1 MGHRA and CDR2 YSYEKL. The V end lost 2 bases, the J end lost 3 bases, and 17 bases lay between the germline ends. The CDR3 contains 17 residues. The CDR3 sequence is CASSQTTHGTPNQPQHF. Written as DNA, the CDR3 is TGCGCCAGCAGCCAAACCACACACGGGACACCCAATCAGCCCCAGCATTTT.

The genes are TRBV6-6 and TRBJ1-2, with a weak D call TRBD1 (6 bases). The V and J ends lost 6 bases and 13 bases respectively, with 21 bases between them. From germline, CDR1 is MNHNY and CDR2 SVGAGI (reference sequence). The CDR3 covers 13 residues. Here the CDR3 DNA reads TGTGCCAGCAGCCTCGACAGGACCTTCGTGGGCACCTTC. The encoded protein is CASSLDRTFVGTF.

V is TRBV12-3 or TRBV12-4 and J is TRBJ2-3; D may be TRBD2 (5 bases). CDR3 length: 14 amino acids. Trimming removed 0 bases at V and 6 bases at J, with 10 bases between. CDR3 residues: CASSLASEDDTQYF. CDR3 in DNA: TGTGCCAGCAGTTTAGCTAGCGAGGATGATACGCAGTATTTT.

A few counts support this clonotype. The CDR3 DNA sequence: TGCAGTGCTAGCGGTGGGTACACTGAAGCTTTCTTT. This gives the protein CSASGGYTEAFF. V is TRBV20-1 and J is TRBJ1-1; no clear D. Trimming cost V 3 bases and J 3 bases, with 8 bases left between them. The V gene's germline CDR1 is DFQATT and CDR2 SNEGSKA (reference sequence). The CDR3 length is 12 residues.

This clonotype was observed many times. This chain uses TRBV6-6 with TRBJ2-1; 7 bases align to TRBD2. The ends lost 4 bases at V and 5 bases at J; junction bases unmatched: 8. Germline V gene lookup returns CDR1 MNHNY and CDR2 SVGAGI (reference sequence). This CDR3 contains 15 residues. CDR3 DNA: TGTGCCAGCAGTTTGGACGGGGGGTTCAACAATGAGCAGTTCTTC. It encodes CASSLDGGFNNEQFF.

The rearrangement joins TRBV5-6 to TRBJ2-5, with 8 positions matching TRBD2. The CDR3 runs 13 residues. The germline gives CDR1 SGHDT, CDR2 YYEEEE. Trimming cost V 1 base and J 4 bases; bases outside gene matches: 0. The CDR3 loop is CASSLRGGETQYF. The CDR3 nucleotides read TGTGCCAGCAGCTTGCGGGGGGGAGAGACCCAGTACTTC.

This clonotype was seen repeatedly, ten times or more. The chain links TRBV10-3 to TRBJ2-7; weak D call: TRBD1 (5 bases). The CDR3 runs to 12 residues. The V and J ends lost 10 bases and 2 bases respectively, with 12 bases between them. CDR1 ENHRY and CDR2 SYGVKD come from the germline V gene. The CDR3 loop reads CATSQGAYEQYV. CDR3 sequence (DNA): TGTGCCACCAGCCAGGGTGCCTACGAGCAGTACGTC.

This clonotype has only a few counts. The chain recombines TRBV5-4 with TRBJ2-7, with D unresolved. The V gene lost 4 bases and the J gene lost 4 bases, with 15 bases spanning the gap. The germline V gene encodes CDR1 SGHNT and CDR2 YYREEE (reference sequence). There are 14 residues in the CDR3. The CDR3 reads CASSKDGVLYEQYV. CDR3 nucleotide sequence: TGTGCCAGCAGCAAGGATGGGGTGCTTTACGAGCAGTACGTC.